This T cell receptor (beta chain) was recorded in a study of blood T cell repertoires in COVID-19. Study context: The cDNA or gDNA used as material had been derived from T cells, B-cell-depleted T cells, or PBMCs.

As handled by the study authors: Amplification with reference gene primers provided the estimates of nucleated cell counts. Using immunoSEQ multiplex PCR, the repertoire was profiled, and TCRdb retains in-frame clones only, with some absent. D and trimming were read from the DNA, whereas the V and J calls and clone size are those reported in that table. The table lists 190,000 or so clones, about nine tenths of them singletons. Germline-derived CDR1 and CDR2 are SGHDN and FVKESK. The CDR3 is made up of 15 amino acids. V dropped 6 bases and J dropped 4; count of bases not matched to a gene: 8. Source material: PBMCs or T cells enriched from blood (not recorded which). This clonotype originated in a woman younger than 45 who had recovered from COVID-19. V usage is TRBV14 and J usage is TRBJ2-1; 8 bases fit TRBD2. Here the CDR3 reads CASSPLAGKYNEQFF. In DNA, the CDR3 is TGTGCCAGCAGTCCTCTAGCGGGCAAGTACAATGAGCAGTTCTTC.